The following is a T cell receptor beta chain sequence with its context. This CDR3 comprises 15 residues. The germline gives CDR1 PRHDT, CDR2 FYEKMQ (reference sequence). Losses at the gene ends were 4 bases for V and 6 bases for J; bases not matched to a gene: 11. These data come from a study of T-cell memory formation after mild COVID-19. With constant-segment primers, 5'RACE yielded cDNA libraries of TCR alpha and TCR beta that carried sample barcodes and UMIs. One entry per CDR3 protein, called by TCRdb with MiXCR from the 5' RACE reads. This sample has hundreds of thousands of distinct CDR3 sequences; roughly 20% occur once, and the top ten carry around an eighth.

The sequence came from an adult woman who had mild COVID-19 (a few samples of this study predate the infection). Cell type and time point are not known. V gene TRBV13 combines with J gene TRBJ2-7, with 8 bases that match TRBD1. The specimen was PBMCs or a T cell subset sorted from them (not recorded which). The CDR3, as DNA: TGTGCCAGCAGCTACCCGCAGACAGGGGTTTCCGAGCAGTACTTC. Its translation is CASSYPQTGVSEQYF. Full variable domain (rest looked up from reference TRBV13 and TRBJ2-7): AAGVIQSPRHLIKEKRETATLKCYPIPRHDTVYWYQQGPGQDPQFLISFYEKMQSDKGSIPDRFSAQQFSDYHSELNMSSLELGDSALYFCASSYPQTGVSEQYFGPGTRLTVT.